This T cell receptor beta chain came from a study of blood T cell repertoires in COVID-19. Sequencing was performed with immunoSEQ multiplex PCR; in TCRdb, only in-frame clones are kept and a portion is missing. The sample gives fewer than 300,000 clones, 85% of which show up once; 2% to 3% is in the top ten. Participants had their cohort set by participant-reported clinical history. V was clipped by 3 bases and J by 7 bases; unmatched bases: 2. The CDR3 is 13 residues long. Source material: PBMCs or T cells enriched from blood (not recorded which). The TCR comes from a woman in her forties or fifties who had recovered from COVID-19. This chain connects TRBV12-3 or TRBV12-4 to TRBJ1-5, with 8 positions matching TRBD1. CDR3 in DNA: TGTGCCAGCAGTTTGACAGGGGACCAGCCCCAGCATTTT. It yields the protein CASSLTGDQPQHF.